This TCR beta chain derives from a study of T cells in Graves' hyperthyroidism and ophthalmopathy. This clonotype has only a few counts. Its specificity is not known. Study conclusions and caveats: Researchers report that a 13 V-J model separated ophthalmopathy from stable hyperthyroidism. Most thyroid-expanded clonotypes above 0.001 were also found in blood.

Amplification of TCR beta CDR3 regions used RNA as the template. Using the HTBI primer set, a first-round RT-PCR was run on the TCR CDR3. TCRdb re-derived calls from the multiplex PCR reads in MiXCR, one entry per CDR3 protein. The sample lists roughly 510,000 distinct CDR3 sequences; around 20% were seen once. The CDR3 is made up of 16 amino acids. The J segment lost 7 bases and the V segment lost 6 bases, leaving 17 bases of the junction unmatched. CDR1 is PRHDT and CDR2 is FYEKMQ in the germline V gene (reference sequence). Based on clinical symptoms, serum thyroxine and TRAb, thyroid ultrasound and orbital computed tomography, diagnoses were reached.

This TCR was recovered from a man aged 18-30 years with Graves' hyperthyroidism. Sequencing was done on a sample of blood. This chain connects TRBV13 to TRBJ1-2; TRBD1 aligns across 7 bases. Here the CDR3 reads CASRTRGDDREGGYTF. The CDR3 region has the DNA TGTGCCAGCAGAACCAGGGGGGACGACAGGGAGGGTGGCTACACCTTC.